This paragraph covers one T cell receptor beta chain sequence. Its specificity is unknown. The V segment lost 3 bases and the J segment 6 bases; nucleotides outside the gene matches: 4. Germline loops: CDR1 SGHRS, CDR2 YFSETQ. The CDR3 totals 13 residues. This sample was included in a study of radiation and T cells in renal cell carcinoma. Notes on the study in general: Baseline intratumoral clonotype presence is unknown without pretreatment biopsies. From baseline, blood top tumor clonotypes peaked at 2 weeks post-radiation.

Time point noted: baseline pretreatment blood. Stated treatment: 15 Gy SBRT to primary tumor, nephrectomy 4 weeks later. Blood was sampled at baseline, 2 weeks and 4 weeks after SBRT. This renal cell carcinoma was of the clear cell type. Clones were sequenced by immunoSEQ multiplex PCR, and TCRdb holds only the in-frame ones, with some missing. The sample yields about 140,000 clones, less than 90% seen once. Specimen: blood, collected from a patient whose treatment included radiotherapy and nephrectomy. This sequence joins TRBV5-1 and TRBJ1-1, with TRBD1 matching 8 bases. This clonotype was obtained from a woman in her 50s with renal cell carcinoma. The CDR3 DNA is TGCGCCAGCAGCTCGGGACAGGAGTCTGAAGCTTTCTTT. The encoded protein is CASSSGQESEAFF.